These T cell receptor beta chains were read from a single sample in a study of shared clonotypes between healthy human individuals. Profiled with immunoSEQ multiplex PCR; TCRdb holds only in-frame clones, not every one. Of 100,000 to 130,000 clones listed, under 70% are singletons. Material for sequencing was memory CD8+ T cells sorted from blood. These receptors all come from a woman in her twenties or thirties in good health. Each CDR3 is given with its conserved first and last residue. D genes are given only for firm matches. Where a row states a size, it is once, few, many or the class of an expanded clone; other rows omit it.

clone_size j_call d_call v_call cdr3_nt cdr3_aa
once TRBJ2-7 - TRBV15 TGTGCCACCAGCCCCCGAGAGGCCCCCTACGAGCAGTACTTC CATSPREAPYEQYF
- TRBJ2-7 TRBD2 TRBV2 TGTGCCAGCAGTGCTATTGGGACTAGCAGCTACGAGCAGTACTTC CASSAIGTSSYEQYF
many TRBJ2-7 - TRBV7-8 TGTGCCAGCAGCTTATATCAGGGGATGGCCTACGAGCAGTACTTC CASSLYQGMAYEQYF
- TRBJ1-3 - TRBV28 TGTGCCAGCAGACGCGCCACTGGAAACACCATATATTTT CASRRATGNTIYF
- TRBJ2-7 - TRBV7-2 TGTGCCAGCAGCTTAGAAGGGGCCTACGAGCAGTACTTC CASSLEGAYEQYF
- TRBJ1-3 - TRBV28 TGTGCCAGCATCAGTAGACTGACCTCTGGAAACACCATATATTTT CASISRLTSGNTIYF
once TRBJ1-1 - TRBV27 TGTGCCAGCAGTTTATCTTCCCCAGGGGTGGACACTGAAGCTTTCTTT CASSLSSPGVDTEAFF
- TRBJ2-7 - TRBV28 TGTGCCAGCTTAAGGACTACCCGAGACGAGCAGTACTTC CASLRTTRDEQYF
many TRBJ1-2 TRBD1 TRBV5-1 TGCGCCAGCAGCGGACAGGGACAGAACTATGGCTACACCTTC CASSGQGQNYGYTF
many TRBJ1-5 - TRBV6-1 TGTGCCAGCAGTGAAACCCCGACAGGCCTCCAGCCCCAGCATTTT CASSETPTGLQPQHF
- TRBJ2-5 - TRBV6-6 TGTGCCAGCAGAGCCTTGTACCTTCCAGAGACCCAGTACTTC CASRALYLPETQYF
- TRBJ2-7 TRBD2 TRBV28 TGTGCCAGCAGTTTGGTTGGCGGGAGTCTCCACGAGCAGTACTTC CASSLVGGSLHEQYF
once TRBJ2-2 - TRBV10-2 TGCGCCAGCAGTGACGGACCCTCAGGAACCGGGGAGCTGTTTTTT CASSDGPSGTGELFF
- TRBJ2-1 - TRBV7-2 TGTGCCAGCAGCAAATTCCCGGGGAGGACAGGTAATGAGCAGTTCTTC CASSKFPGRTGNEQFF
few TRBJ2-1 TRBD2 TRBV6-4 TGTGCCAGCAGTGTGCTAGCGGGAGCGGCCAATGAGCAGTTCTTC CASSVLAGAANEQFF
- TRBJ2-7 - TRBV19 TGTGCCAGTAGTAGTGGTATGACCTACGAGCAGTACTTC CASSSGMTYEQYF
- TRBJ2-1 - TRBV7-6 TGTGCCAGCAGCTCTAGGAAGGGTGAGCAGTTCTTC CASSSRKGEQFF
- TRBJ2-5 - TRBV6-6 TGTGCCAGCACACCGGGACGGGCGGGAGAGACCCAGTACTTC CASTPGRAGETQYF
- TRBJ1-5 TRBD1 TRBV28 TGTGCCAGCATCCAGGACAGGGGGCGGCAGCCCCAGCATTTT CASIQDRGRQPQHF